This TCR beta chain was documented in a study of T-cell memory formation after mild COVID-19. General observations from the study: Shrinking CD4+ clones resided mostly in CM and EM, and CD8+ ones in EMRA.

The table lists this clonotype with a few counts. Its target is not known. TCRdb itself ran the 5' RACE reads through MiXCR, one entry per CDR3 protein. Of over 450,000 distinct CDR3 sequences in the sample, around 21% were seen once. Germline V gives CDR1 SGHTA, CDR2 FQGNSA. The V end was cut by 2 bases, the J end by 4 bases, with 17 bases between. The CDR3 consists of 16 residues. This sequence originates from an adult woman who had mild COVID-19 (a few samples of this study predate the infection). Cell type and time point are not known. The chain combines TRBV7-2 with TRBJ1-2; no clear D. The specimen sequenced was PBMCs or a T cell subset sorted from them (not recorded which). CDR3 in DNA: TGTGCCAGCAGCTTAAGGATAGGACCTGGCGTCTATGGCTACACCTTC. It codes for CASSLRIGPGVYGYTF.